These T cell receptor beta chains were read from a single sample in a study of cytomegalovirus exposure and HLA in healthy donors. Sequenced by immunoSEQ multiplex PCR; TCRdb stores in-frame clones only, minus some. Here the sample spans about 140,000 clones, approximately 70% being singletons. What was sequenced was PBMCs. These receptor sequences come from a woman aged 60-70 years in good health and CMV-seronegative. Each CDR3 is given with its conserved first and last residue. The D gene is left open where the match is weak. Some rows mark clone size as missing; the rest say once, few, many or name a class of expanded clone.

cdr3_length,v_call,j_call,d_call,clone_size,cdr3_aa,cdr3_nt
15,TRBV15,TRBJ1-4,.,once,CATSRDRTVNEKLFF,TGTGCCACCAGCAGAGATAGGACAGTCAATGAAAAACTGTTTTTT
19,TRBV19,TRBJ2-5,TRBD2,.,CASSTRGSRGRATRETQYF,TGTGCCAGTAGTACAAGGGGGTCACGCGGGAGGGCCACACGGGAGACCCAGTACTTC
15,TRBV5-1,TRBJ2-1,.,many,CASSLALGQDNEQFF,TGCGCCAGCAGCTTGGCCCTGGGACAAGACAATGAGCAGTTCTTC
14,TRBV7-3,TRBJ2-5,TRBD2,.,CASSLNGGGETQYF,TGTGCCAGCAGCTTAAACGGGGGGGGAGAGACCCAGTACTTC
15,TRBV9,TRBJ1-1,.,.,CASSVVGVGGTEAFF,TGTGCCAGCAGCGTAGTGGGGGTCGGGGGCACTGAAGCTTTCTTT
15,TRBV2,TRBJ2-3,.,.,CASSEPQGTPDTQYF,TGTGCCAGCAGTGAACCTCAGGGGACCCCAGATACGCAGTATTTT
16,TRBV6-6,TRBJ1-1,.,.,CASSRYTTGRGTEAFF,TGTGCCAGCAGTAGATACACCACAGGGAGGGGCACTGAAGCTTTCTTT
16,TRBV7-2,TRBJ2-2,TRBD2,.,CASSFSGGASTGELFF,TGTGCCAGCAGCTTCAGCGGGGGGGCTAGCACCGGGGAGCTGTTTTTT
14,TRBV11-2,TRBJ1-3,TRBD1,.,CASSLGQGGNTIYF,TGTGCCAGCAGCTTGGGACAGGGGGGAAACACCATATATTTT
13,TRBV7-9,TRBJ1-1,.,.,CASSPGTGSLAFF,TGTGCCAGCAGCCCCGGAACAGGGTCGCTGGCTTTCTTT
14,TRBV2,TRBJ1-6,.,.,CASSEGGFVSPLHF,TGTGCCAGCAGTGAAGGGGGCTTTGTTTCACCCCTCCACTTT
15,TRBV7-2,TRBJ2-5,TRBD1,.,CASTRRGQGQETQYF,TGTGCCAGCACCCGACGGGGACAGGGGCAAGAGACCCAGTACTTC
14,TRBV6-1,TRBJ1-6,.,.,CASLRVPESSPLHF,TGTGCCAGTCTCAGGGTACCGGAAAGTTCACCCCTCCACTTT
13,TRBV2,TRBJ1-2,.,.,CASTWESNYGYTF,TGTGCCAGCACCTGGGAGAGTAACTATGGCTACACCTTC
16,TRBV5-1,TRBJ2-2,TRBD2,.,CASSLAQRGGPGELFF,TGCGCCAGCAGCTTGGCCCAGCGGGGGGGGCCCGGGGAGCTGTTTTTT
14,TRBV2,TRBJ2-1,TRBD2,.,CASSVGLANNEQFF,TGTGCCAGCAGTGTAGGACTAGCGAACAATGAGCAGTTCTTC
15,TRBV5-4,TRBJ2-3,.,.,CASSPEATSTDTQYF,TGTGCCAGCAGCCCGGAGGCGACGAGCACAGATACGCAGTATTTT
15,TRBV9,TRBJ2-1,TRBD2,.,CASSVASGSGREQFF,TGTGCCAGCAGCGTAGCTAGCGGGAGTGGGCGTGAGCAGTTCTTC
16,TRBV15,TRBJ2-1,TRBD2,.,CATSPELAGGPNEQFF,TGTGCCACCAGCCCTGAACTAGCGGGAGGGCCCAATGAGCAGTTCTTC
12,TRBV29-1,TRBJ2-7,TRBD1,once,CSVDDRGYEQYF,TGCAGCGTTGACGACAGGGGGTACGAGCAGTACTTC